Reported below is one T cell receptor (beta chain). Its antigen is not identified. Sampling of alopecia areata patients yielded lesional scalp punch biopsies as well as peripheral blood. Extraction of RNA preceded its reverse transcription into cDNA, which served as the sequencing template. Produced via immunoSEQ multiplex PCR; TCRdb's table is partial and in-frame only. The table records more than 9,500 clones, around 62% of them present only once. These data originate in a study of CD8+ T cells in alopecia areata. Study overall: Treated patients were dosed with oral tofacitinib, taking 5 to 10 mg twice daily.

The study's findings and limits: The study also sequences resident alphabeta T cells of normal skin in scalp samples. An increase in clonality over normal scalp was evident in lesional scalp, especially alopecia totalis/universalis.

This TCR was recovered from a human donor with alopecia areata. Input material: skin.

DNA of the CDR3: TGTGCCAGCAGCGAGACTAGCGGAGGTCCAAGCTACGAGCAGTACTTC. It yields the protein CASSETSGGPSYEQYF. The rearrangement uses TRBV7-9 and TRBJ2-7; TRBD2 matches at 9 bases. With 5 bases clipped from V and 3 bases from J, the junction kept 11 bases outside the gene matches. The CDR3 spans 16 residues. CDR1 and CDR2 (germline): SEHNR, FQNEAQ (reference sequence).